The 3 T cell receptor beta chains presented below share a single source sample, sequenced in a study of cytomegalovirus exposure and HLA in healthy donors. Both 60 Vbeta primers and 13 Jbeta primers went into the PCR. The assay was immunoSEQ multiplex PCR, and TCRdb's table has in-frame clones only and misses some. Among more than 100,000 clones, approximately 72% were seen once, and the ten largest hold approximately 31%. Sequencing was carried out using PBMCs. The source of these receptors is a man aged 55 to 70 in good health and CMV-seropositive.

The J gene is TRBJ2-3, the V gene TRBV28; D unresolved. V was clipped by 2 bases and J by 2 bases, with 8 bases between them. Germline V gene lookup returns CDR1 MDHEN and CDR2 SYDVKM. This CDR3 is 14 amino acids long. CDR3 nucleotide sequence: TGTGCCAGCAGTTTAGGAGTAATCACAGATACGCAGTATTTT. As protein: CASSLGVITDTQYF.

DNA for the CDR3: TGTGCCAGCAGTATTTCCAGGGGTGAAAAACTGTTTTTT. This codes for CASSISRGEKLFF. V is TRBV6-4 and J is TRBJ1-4; tentatively, D is TRBD1 (6 bases). CDR1 is MRHNA and CDR2 is SNTAGT in the germline V gene. The CDR3 length is 13 residues. Trimming removed 5 bases at V and 7 bases at J, with 11 bases between.

This chain links TRBV7-3 with TRBJ1-1; TRBD1 matches 8 bases. Germline CDR1 reads SGHTA; CDR2 reads FQGTGA. V lost 5 bases to trimming and J lost 2 bases; unmatched junction nucleotides: 4. The length of the CDR3 is 14 residues. The CDR3 region is CASSQAGGNTEAFF. In DNA form, the CDR3 reads TGTGCCAGCAGCCAGGCAGGGGGCAACACTGAAGCTTTCTTT.